The T cell receptor (beta chain) described here comes from a study of cytomegalovirus exposure and HLA in healthy donors. The donors were in the approximately 120-subject validation cohort; that cohort was separate from the roughly 730-subject first cohort. Sequencing was performed with immunoSEQ multiplex PCR; in TCRdb, only in-frame clones are kept and a portion is missing. The table shows fewer than 250,000 clones, with roughly 80% occurring only once. In regard to this clone: Its antigen is not known.

Study-level findings and limits: Clusters of TCRs from the first cohort tended to co-occur in the roughly 120 validation repertoires (as a later analysis found). Specificity of a few CMV-associated chains for CMV antigens was verified in vitro.

This CDR3 contains 14 residues. Germline CDR1 is MNHEY and CDR2 is SVGAGI. With V trimmed by 7 bases and J by 6 bases, 8 bases remained unmatched. This chain connects TRBV6-5 to TRBJ1-1, with TRBD1 identical over 10 bases. The sequencing sample was made of PBMCs. The sequence came from a young woman in good health and CMV-seronegative. CDR3 DNA sequence: TGTGCCAGCACCCGGACAGGGGGGGTCCCTGAAGCTTTCTTT. Translation gives CASTRTGGVPEAFF.